Shown below are 18 T cell receptor beta chains from a single sample sequenced in a study of tumor and adjacent non-tumor tissue in lung cancer. This sample's RNA came from whole unsorted tissue. This non-tumor lung sample came from over 3 cm beyond the tumor edge. Three rounds of nested PCR, following a modified ARM-PCR protocol, produced the TCRbeta library. TCRdb passed the multiplex PCR reads through MiXCR, listing each CDR3 protein once. The sample holds more than 60,000 distinct CDR3 sequences, under 80% seen once. Specimen: distant non-tumor lung tissue. These receptors came from a man aged 60 to 75 with non-small cell lung cancer.

This clonotype was counted a single time. The junction does not match germline at one end; this may be a read error. The J gene is TRBJ1-1, the V gene TRBV29-1; 10 positions match TRBD1. The CDR3 runs 16 residues. Germline V gene sequence: CDR1 SQVTM, CDR2 ANQGSEA. The CDR3 DNA reads TGCAGCGTTGAACCCGTCGGGACAGGGGAGTGGACTGAATCTTTCTTT. Translation gives CSVEPVGTGEWTESFF.

V usage is TRBV29-1 and J usage is TRBJ1-5, with TRBD1 identical over 11 bases. This CDR3 has 13 residues. Unmatched junction bases numbered 4, after V lost 6 bases and J lost 6 bases. Germline lookup yields CDR1 SQVTM and CDR2 ANQGSEA. The CDR3 protein is CSVGQGGIQPQHF. Written as DNA, the CDR3 is TGCAGCGTGGGACAGGGGGGCATTCAGCCCCAGCATTTT.

Remarks on this clonotype: The missing conserved phenylalanine or tryptophan at the end of this CDR3 makes a read error likely. The CDR3 DNA reads as TGTGCCAGCAGCCCAACTAGCGGGTCCTACGAGCAGTACTCC. It yields the protein CASSPTSGSYEQYS. The rearrangement links TRBV13 to TRBJ2-7, with 9 bases matching TRBD2. CDR3 length equals 14 residues. Trimming at V came to 5 bases and at J to 1 base, leaving 3 bases not matched to a gene. Germline assignment: CDR1 PRHDT and CDR2 FYEKMQ (reference sequence).

The V call is TRBV4-2, the J call TRBJ2-1; maybe TRBD2 (6 bases). With 0 bases removed from V and 0 bases from J, the gap between germline ends came to 12 bases. This CDR3 region has 17 residues. Per the germline V gene, CDR1 is LGHNA and CDR2 is YNFKEQ. The CDR3 nucleotides read TGTGCCAGCAGCCAAGATCCCCCCGGGAGCTCCTACAATGAGCAGTTCTTC. Its translation: CASSQDPPGSSYNEQFF.

This chain joins TRBV2 and TRBJ2-1, with D uncertain. CDR1 is SNHLY and CDR2 is FYNNEI in the germline V gene. This CDR3 region has 14 residues. The ends were cut back, 2 bases at V and 2 bases at J, with 7 bases in the middle. The CDR3: CASSERQTYNEQFF. Here the CDR3 DNA reads TGTGCCAGCAGTGAACGTCAGACCTACAATGAGCAGTTCTTC.

This clonotype appeared once. The V gene is TRBV4-1, the J gene TRBJ2-1; D gene unclear. This CDR3 is 14 amino acids long. V lost 10 bases and J lost 5, with 18 bases in between. Germline loops: CDR1 MGHRA, CDR2 YSYEKL. The CDR3 protein is CANNQECNNNEQFF. Written as DNA, the CDR3 is TGCGCCAACAACCAAGAATGCAACAACAATGAGCAGTTCTTC.

The chain links TRBV4-1 to TRBJ2-1; D perhaps matches TRBD2 (6 bases). Per the germline V gene, CDR1 is MGHRA and CDR2 is YSYEKL. The CDR3 sequence is 17 residues long. Deletions cut 9 bases from V and 1 base from J, with 22 bases between. The CDR3 nucleotides read TGCGCCAGTAACCAACCTCGACTAGTAAGGTCCTACAATGAGCAGTTCTTC. It codes for CASNQPRLVRSYNEQFF.

As concerns this clonotype: A junction boundary mismatches the germline segment, possibly from a read error. This chain joins TRBV9 and TRBJ2-5; no clear D. CDR1 and CDR2 from the germline V gene are SGDLS and YYNGEE. The CDR3 is 15 amino acids. This chain's CDR3 is CARSVTGGPQETQYF. DNA for the CDR3: TGTGCCAGGAGCGTAACGGGTGGACCACAAGAGACCCAGTACTTC.

The gene calls are TRBV29-1 and TRBJ2-7; D may be TRBD2 (5 bases). This CDR3 has 15 amino acids. Germline CDR1 reads SQVTM; CDR2 reads ANQGSEA. The CDR3 bases are TGCAGTAACGACCCAGATCAAGGACTTGACAACGGGCAATACTTC. Translation gives CSNDPDQGLDNGQYF.

This chain joins TRBV11-2 and TRBJ2-3; 9 bases are a match to TRBD2. Looked up from germline, CDR1 is SGHAT and CDR2 is FQNNGV. V was clipped by 2 bases and J by 0 bases; unmatched bases: 0. There are 15 residues in the CDR3. The CDR3 DNA is TGTGCCAGCAGCTTACTAGCGGGAAGCACAGATACGCAGTATTTT. Protein sequence: CASSLLAGSTDTQYF.

Notes on this clonotype: The junction shows a germline mismatch at one end, possibly a read error. V usage is TRBV11-1 and J usage is TRBJ2-2; tentative D call: TRBD2 (5 bases). The CDR3 contains 14 residues. Germline values: CDR1 SGHAT, CDR2 FQDESV (reference sequence). The CDR3 spells CASSYANGTGELPF. CDR3 sequence (DNA): TGTGCCAGCAGCTATGCTAATGGCACCGGGGAGCTGCCTTTT.

About this clonotype: An end of the junction differs from the germline gene, which may be a read error. V gene TRBV29-1 combines with J gene TRBJ2-7, with 7 bases aligning to TRBD1. The CDR3 loop spans 13 amino acids. Germline V gene data show CDR1 as SQVTM and CDR2 as ANQGSEA. The CDR3 DNA sequence: TGCAGCGCTGGGACAGAGTCCCGTTACGAGCAGTGCTTC. Its translation: CSAGTESRYEQCF.

In its sample, this clonotype was seen many times. V is TRBV20-1 and J is TRBJ1-5, with D tentatively TRBD1 (6 bases). V was cut by 1 base and J by 7 bases, with 20 bases left in between. This CDR3 has 16 amino acids. The germline CDR1 and CDR2 sequences are DFQATT and SNEGSKA (reference sequence). The CDR3, as DNA: TGCAGTGCTAGAGTACAGGGCGTAAGAGTGGGACAGCCCCAGCATTTT. Translating gives CSARVQGVRVGQPQHF.

In the case of this clonotype: The CDR3 does not end in the conserved phenylalanine or tryptophan, so this is likely a read error. J is TRBJ2-1 and V is TRBV10-3, with 8 bases matching TRBD2. The CDR3 is 14 amino acids. Looked up from germline, CDR1 is ENHRY and CDR2 is SYGVKD. For the CDR3, the DNA is TGTGTCGTAGCGGGACCGAGCTCCTACAATGAGCAGTTCGTC. This sequence encodes CVVAGPSSYNEQFV.

A word on this clonotype: This may come from a read error, since a much larger clone is one base off. V and J are TRBV20-1 and TRBJ2-7; perhaps TRBD1 as D (5 bases). Per the germline V gene, CDR1 is DFQATT and CDR2 is SNEGSKA (reference sequence). This CDR3 has 12 residues. CDR3 protein: CRASTDDYEQYF. The DNA of the CDR3 is TGCAGGGCATCGACAGACGACTACGAGCAGTACTTC.

This clonotype is a singleton in its sample. The CDR3 ends on some other residue instead of the conserved phenylalanine or tryptophan, so this is likely a read error. The chain joins TRBV9 to TRBJ1-1; D gene ambiguous. The CDR3 has 12 amino acids. Germline V gives CDR1 SGDLS, CDR2 YYNGEE. V was shortened by 3 bases and J by 4 bases, with 7 bases between the two germline ends. For the CDR3, the DNA is TGTGCCAGCAGCGCGGTGAGCACTGAAGCTTTCTCT. It specifies CASSAVSTEAFS.

The V and J genes are TRBV10-1 and TRBJ2-5; the D is unclear. The CDR3 length is 14 residues. The germline CDR1 and CDR2 sequences are WNHNN and SYGVQD (reference sequence). V gave up 11 bases and J gave up 5 bases, with 21 bases separating them. The CDR3 spells CACSESLGAETQYF. CDR3 nucleotides: TGCGCCTGTAGTGAGTCGCTTGGAGCGGAGACCCAGTACTTC.

This clonotype was seen a handful of times. V is TRBV29-1 and J is TRBJ2-7; D gene unclear. The V gene lost 1 base and the J gene lost 13 bases, with 17 bases spanning the gap. Germline V lookup: CDR1 SQVTM, CDR2 ANQGSEA. The CDR3 extends over 12 amino acids. Here the CDR3 DNA reads TGCAGCGTTGAAGGAAGTAGTTGGGTGGTTTACTTC. Protein: CSVEGSSWVVYF.